This TCR beta chain was observed in a study of spatial heterogeneity in lung cancer. The time point was: sample taken at primary tumor resection. Whole RNA, which was extracted from tumor, nontumor lung tissue or frozen PBMC, was sequenced without any cell sorting. Samples were donated by 72 untreated early-stage non-small cell lung cancer patients. This clonotype was found many times. V gave up 2 bases and J gave up 4 bases, with 3 bases separating them. The germline gives CDR1 LGHNA, CDR2 YNFKEQ. The CDR3 extends over 13 amino acids. TCRdb passed the 5' RACE reads through MiXCR, listing each CDR3 protein once. The sample has some 37,000 distinct CDR3 sequences, around 5% seen once.

The chain links TRBV4-2 to TRBJ1-6; D not certain. This TCR was sampled from a female donor with early-stage non-small cell lung cancer. The source was PBMCs, collected at surgery. CDR3 bases: TGTGCCAGCAGCCAACGGTATAATTCACCCCTCCACTTT. Its translation is CASSQRYNSPLHF.